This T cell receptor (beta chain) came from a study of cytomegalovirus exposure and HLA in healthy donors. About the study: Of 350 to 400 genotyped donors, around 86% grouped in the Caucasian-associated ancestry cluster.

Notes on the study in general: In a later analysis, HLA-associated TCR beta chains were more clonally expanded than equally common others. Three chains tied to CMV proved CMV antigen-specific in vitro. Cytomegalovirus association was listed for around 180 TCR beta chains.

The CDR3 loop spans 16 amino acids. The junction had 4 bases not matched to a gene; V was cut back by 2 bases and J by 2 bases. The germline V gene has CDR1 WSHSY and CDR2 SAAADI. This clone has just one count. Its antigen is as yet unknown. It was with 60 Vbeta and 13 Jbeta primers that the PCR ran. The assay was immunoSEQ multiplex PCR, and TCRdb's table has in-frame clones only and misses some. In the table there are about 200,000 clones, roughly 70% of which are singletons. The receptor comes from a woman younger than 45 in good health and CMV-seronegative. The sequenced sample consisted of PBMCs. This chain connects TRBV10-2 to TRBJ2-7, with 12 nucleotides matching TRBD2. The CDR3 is CASSEGLAGKTYEQYF. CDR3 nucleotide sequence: TGCGCCAGCAGTGAGGGACTAGCGGGAAAAACCTACGAGCAGTACTTC.